The 32 T cell receptor beta chains below all came from one sample that was sequenced in a study of spatial heterogeneity in lung cancer. Via MiXCR, TCRdb re-called the 5' RACE reads, giving one row per CDR3 protein. The repertoire holds some 41,000 distinct CDR3 sequences, with around 21% as singletons. Regarding time point: blood at routine non-recurrence follow-up after resection. Material: PBMCs, obtained at follow-up. These receptor sequences come from a female donor with early-stage non-small cell lung cancer.

This clonotype was seen a handful of times. The genes are TRBV29-1 and TRBJ2-2, with 7 bases matching TRBD1. CDR3 size: 15 residues. V was pared by 4 bases and J by 2 bases, with 7 bases of the junction left unmatched. Germline V gives CDR1 SQVTM, CDR2 ANQGSEA. The CDR3 loop reads CSVVDGTVNTGELFF. Here the CDR3 DNA reads TGCAGCGTTGTAGATGGGACAGTCAACACCGGGGAGCTGTTTTTT.

This clonotype was recorded at least ten times. The rearrangement joins TRBV11-2 to TRBJ2-1; D remains unclear. The CDR3 is 14 residues long. V lost 7 bases, J lost 6 bases, and 16 bases lay in between. Germline CDR1 SGHAT, CDR2 FQNNGV. The CDR3 DNA reads TGTGCCAGCACCCCCGGGCCTATTCGCAATGAGCAGTTCTTC. Translation: CASTPGPIRNEQFF.

The gene calls are TRBV5-1 and TRBJ1-6; D unresolved. This CDR3 spans 13 amino acids. The germline V gene encodes CDR1 SGHRS and CDR2 YFSETQ. V lost 2 bases and J 10 bases, leaving 10 bases between the germline ends. The DNA for the CDR3 is TGCGCCAGCAGCTTAAACTCAAGATCACCCCTCCACTTT. Protein product: CASSLNSRSPLHF.

This clonotype was counted ten times or more. The rearrangement links TRBV10-2 to TRBJ2-7; D not resolved. The CDR3 is 13 residues long. Germline V gives CDR1 WSHSY, CDR2 SAAADI. V was trimmed by 5 bases and J by 3 bases, leaving 11 bases between them. CDR3 residues: CASSYGSYYEQYF. The DNA of the CDR3 is TGCGCCAGCAGTTATGGTAGTTACTACGAGCAGTACTTC.

The chain has TRBV19 and TRBJ2-1; TRBD1 matches at 9 bases. The CDR3 totals 13 residues. Germline V gene lookup returns CDR1 LNHDA and CDR2 SQIVND (reference sequence). With V trimmed by 5 bases and J by 8 bases, 4 bases remained unmatched. CDR3 loop: CASSPRTGDEQFF. CDR3 nucleotide sequence: TGTGCCAGTAGTCCGCGGACAGGGGATGAGCAGTTCTTC.

The chain couples TRBV3-1 to TRBJ2-1, with TRBD2 matching over 11 bases. This CDR3 has 17 amino acids. The ends lost 2 bases at V and 0 bases at J; junction bases unmatched: 3. Per the germline V gene, CDR1 is LGHDT and CDR2 is YNNKEL (reference sequence). CDR3 coding DNA: TGTGCCAGCAGCCAAAGTAGCGGGAGGGTCTCCTACAATGAGCAGTTCTTC. Encoded protein: CASSQSSGRVSYNEQFF.

The chain links TRBV6-6 to TRBJ2-2, with no clear D. This CDR3 has 13 residues. V gave up 4 bases and J gave up 0 bases, with 3 bases separating them. The germline CDR1 and CDR2 sequences are MNHNY and SVGAGI (reference sequence). The CDR3 loop is CASSSTNTGELFF. The CDR3 DNA follows: TGTGCCAGCAGTTCCACGAACACCGGGGAGCTGTTTTTT.

CDR3 in amino acids: CASSGGDSPLHF. DNA of the CDR3: TGTGCCAGCAGCGGAGGCGATTCACCCCTCCACTTT. This sequence joins TRBV7-9 and TRBJ1-6; D call uncertain. The germline gives CDR1 SEHNR, CDR2 FQNEAQ (reference sequence). The CDR3 runs to 12 residues. Trimming cost V 5 bases and J 8 bases, with 7 bases left between them.

This chain connects TRBV30 to TRBJ2-3; D gene ambiguous. Germline V gene data show CDR1 as GTSNPN and CDR2 as SVGIG (reference sequence). The length of the CDR3 is 12 residues. Deletions cut 2 bases from V and 4 bases from J, with 7 bases between. The CDR3 nucleotides are TGTGCCTGGAGTTTTTGGGCAGATACGCAGTATTTT. It codes for CAWSFWADTQYF.

This clonotype was seen ten or more times. J is TRBJ1-1 and V is TRBV14, with D unclear. Germline V gene sequence: CDR1 SGHDN, CDR2 FVKESK. V lost 5 bases and J 7 bases, leaving 14 bases between the germline ends. The CDR3 loop spans 13 amino acids. As DNA, the CDR3 is TGTGCCAGCAGCGTCGGACGAGTAGGTGAAGCTTTCTTT. Its translation: CASSVGRVGEAFF.

This clonotype was seen ten or more times. In DNA, the CDR3 is TGTGCCAGCAGTGAAGGCCAGCTTACGTCTCATCAGCCCCAGCATTTT. Translation gives CASSEGQLTSHQPQHF. This chain links TRBV6-1 with TRBJ1-5, with D unresolved. Germline loops: CDR1 MNHNS, CDR2 SASEGT. Deletions cut 1 base from V and 5 bases from J, with 15 bases between. The CDR3 is 16 amino acids.

The V gene is TRBV20-1, the J gene TRBJ2-3, with 7 bases that match TRBD2. Losses at the gene ends were 1 base for V and 2 bases for J; bases not matched to a gene: 6. This CDR3 contains 15 residues. Germline V gene data show CDR1 as DFQATT and CDR2 as SNEGSKA (reference sequence). The CDR3 is CSARALAAYTDTQYF. In DNA form, the CDR3 reads TGCAGTGCTAGAGCCCTAGCGGCTTACACAGATACGCAGTATTTT.

This clonotype was counted at least ten times. The rearrangement links TRBV12-3 or TRBV12-4 to TRBJ2-7, with a weak D call TRBD2 (6 bases). Trimming took 1 base from V and 8 from J, leaving 15 bases between them. The CDR3 runs 14 residues. The CDR3 here is CASSLVGGGGKQYF. For the CDR3, the DNA is TGTGCCAGCAGTTTAGTGGGCGGTGGCGGGAAGCAGTACTTC.

This clonotype has ten or more counts. The V and J genes are TRBV7-2 and TRBJ2-7, with 9 bases fitting TRBD2. This CDR3 has 14 residues. V gave up 3 bases and J gave up 6 bases; unmatched junction bases: 6. Germline-derived CDR1 and CDR2 are SGHTA and FQGNSA. The CDR3 DNA follows: TGTGCCAGCAGCTTTAGCGGGAGAGGGAGCGAGCAGTACTTC. It is translated as CASSFSGRGSEQYF.

This clonotype appeared a few times. The V gene is TRBV18, the J gene TRBJ2-6; D gene uncertain. In germline, CDR1 is KGHSH, CDR2 LQKENI. The CDR3 has 14 amino acids. Trimming removed 4 bases at V and 4 bases at J, with 8 bases between. The CDR3 loop reads CASSRDAGANVLTF. As DNA, the CDR3 is TGTGCCAGCTCACGAGATGCCGGGGCCAACGTCCTGACTTTC.

J is TRBJ2-1 and V is TRBV25-1; 10 positions agree with TRBD1. V was pared by 3 bases and J by 12 bases, with 5 bases of the junction left unmatched. The CDR3 contains 13 residues. The germline gives CDR1 MGHDK, CDR2 SYGVNS. DNA of the CDR3: TGTGCCAGCAGTGATGAAGGACAGGGGGGGCAGTTCTTC. It yields the protein CASSDEGQGGQFF.

This clonotype was counted only a few times. The J gene is TRBJ1-1, the V gene TRBV15; TRBD1 is a possible D gene (5 bases). CDR3 length: 13 residues. Germline V lookup: CDR1 LNHNV, CDR2 YYDKDF (reference sequence). V was clipped by 5 bases and J by 6 bases, with 13 bases between them. The chain's CDR3 is CATSGVGGAEAFF. The CDR3 nucleotides read TGTGCCACCAGCGGCGTGGGGGGAGCTGAAGCTTTCTTT. The full variable domain, in which reference TRBV15 and TRBJ1-1 provide the parts outside the CDR3, is DAMVIQNPRYQVTQFGKPVTLSCSQTLNHNVMYWYQQKSSQAPKLLFHYYDKDFNNEADTPDNFQSRRPNTSFCFLDIRSPGLGDTAMYLCATSGVGGAEAFFGQGTRLTVV.

The rearrangement uses TRBV18 and TRBJ2-7; a weak D match, TRBD2 (7 bases). The CDR3 consists of 12 residues. Germline V gene sequence: CDR1 KGHSH, CDR2 LQKENI. Trimming shortened V by 8 bases and J by 2 bases, and 10 bases separated the two germline ends. The CDR3 spells CASHGGPYEQYV. CDR3 DNA sequence: TGTGCCAGCCACGGGGGGCCCTACGAGCAGTACGTC.

This clonotype was observed a few times. J is TRBJ2-7 and V is TRBV5-5; 14 bases match TRBD2. V was pared by 4 bases and J by 2 bases, with 8 bases of the junction left unmatched. The CDR3 is 17 amino acids. Per the germline V gene, CDR1 is SGHKS and CDR2 is YYEKEE (reference sequence). Here the CDR3 reads CASSRGLAGEPTYEQYF. The CDR3 nucleotides are TGTGCCAGCAGCAGGGGACTAGCGGGAGAGCCTACCTACGAGCAGTACTTC. Looking up the rest from reference TRBV5-5 and TRBJ2-7 gives the full variable domain: DAGVTQSPTHLIKTRGQQVTLRCSPISGHKSVSWYQQVLGQGPQFIFQYYEKEERGRGNFPDRFSARQFPNYSSELNVNALLLGDSALYLCASSRGLAGEPTYEQYFGPGTRLTVT.

In this sample, this clonotype turned up many times. The chain links TRBV7-9 to TRBJ2-7; D unclear. Trimming removed 5 bases at V and 3 bases at J, with 11 bases between. CDR3 size: 13 residues. CDR1 SEHNR and CDR2 FQNEAQ come from the germline V gene (reference sequence). This CDR3 is CASSPGNSYEQYF. For the CDR3, the DNA is TGTGCCAGCAGCCCTGGGAACAGCTACGAGCAGTACTTC.

This clonotype was picked up a small number of times. V and J are TRBV18 and TRBJ1-2; D unclear. The germline CDR1 and CDR2 sequences are KGHSH and LQKENI. Trimming cost V 3 bases and J 1 base, with 12 bases left between them. The CDR3 is 15 amino acids. For the CDR3, the DNA is TGTGCCAGCTCACCTCGACGGGAGCTTAACTATGGCTACACCTTC. Residues: CASSPRRELNYGYTF.

This clonotype was seen only a few times. The chain links TRBV5-6 to TRBJ2-1, with 7 bases identical to TRBD2. From germline, CDR1 is SGHDT and CDR2 YYEEEE. After removal of 4 bases from V and 9 bases from J, the junction contained 7 bases not matched to a gene. This CDR3 is built from 13 residues. CDR3 DNA: TGTGCCAGCAGCCCCACTAGCGTCGGTGAGCAGTTCTTC. Protein: CASSPTSVGEQFF.

The CDR3 bases are TGTGCCAGCGGGGACGGGAAAGGGACCCAGTACTTC. Translating it yields CASGDGKGTQYF. V gene TRBV12-3 or TRBV12-4 combines with J gene TRBJ2-5, with D possibly being TRBD1 or TRBD2 (5 bases each). Deletions cut 8 bases from V and 7 bases from J, with 14 bases between. CDR3 size: 12 residues.

The V and J genes are TRBV2 and TRBJ2-3; TRBD2 aligns across 8 bases. Germline lookup yields CDR1 SNHLY and CDR2 FYNNEI. The CDR3 extends over 17 amino acids. J was trimmed by 11 bases and V by 6 bases; bases with no gene match: 22. The CDR3 DNA reads TGTGCCAGCAGAACCATCACCGGGGGGGCCGGTCGGGAAGGGCAGTATTTT. Its translation: CASRTITGGAGREGQYF.

The V call is TRBV5-1, the J call TRBJ2-3; TRBD2 might be the D (5 bases). The germline gives CDR1 SGHRS, CDR2 YFSETQ. The length of the CDR3 is 16 residues. V was cut by 0 bases and J by 1 base, with 12 bases left in between. CDR3 nucleotide sequence: TGCGCCAGCAGCTTGGGTGTTAGCGACGGCACAGATACGCAGTATTTT. Its protein is CASSLGVSDGTDTQYF.

Ten or more counts support this clonotype. This chain connects TRBV4-1 to TRBJ2-7; D possibly corresponds to TRBD2 (6 bases). This CDR3 comprises 14 residues. Germline lookup yields CDR1 MGHRA and CDR2 YSYEKL. V was pared by 4 bases and J by 3 bases, with 13 bases between. In DNA form, the CDR3 reads TGCGCCAGCAGCCTGCGCCCGGGGGACTACGAGCAGTACGTC. Translating gives CASSLRPGDYEQYV.

The chain joins TRBV5-5 to TRBJ1-1; 8 positions agree with TRBD1. The CDR3 has 15 residues. Trimming removed 3 bases from V and 5 bases from J; junction bases left unmatched: 9. Looked up from germline, CDR1 is SGHKS and CDR2 is YYEKEE (reference sequence). The CDR3 bases are TGTGCCAGCAGCTGGGGGACAGGAAGGGGAACTGAAGCTTTCTTT. Protein: CASSWGTGRGTEAFF.

The table lists this clonotype with a few counts. The J gene is TRBJ2-2, the V gene TRBV6-5; possibly TRBD2 for D (6 bases). V was shortened by 10 bases and J by 4 bases, with 13 bases between the two germline ends. Germline V gives CDR1 MNHEY, CDR2 SVGAGI. There are 13 residues in the CDR3. Written as DNA, the CDR3 is TGTGCCACTAAGCGGGCTCGCACCGGGGAGCTGTTTTTT. Translation: CATKRARTGELFF.

This chain uses TRBV7-6 with TRBJ2-3, with D unresolved. This CDR3 has 12 residues. Per the germline V gene, CDR1 is SGHVS and CDR2 is FNYEAQ. V lost 5 bases and J 5 bases, leaving 8 bases between the germline ends. Here the CDR3 reads CASSPFLDTQYF. In DNA form, the CDR3 reads TGTGCCAGCAGCCCTTTCCTAGATACGCAGTATTTT.

At least ten counts were recorded for this clonotype. The chain joins TRBV18 to TRBJ2-1; 9 bases align to TRBD1. The CDR3 spans 16 residues. CDR1 is KGHSH and CDR2 is LQKENI in the germline V gene. The V segment lost 0 bases and the J segment 8 bases; nucleotides outside the gene matches: 8. CDR3 bases: TGTGCCAGCTCACCACCCCAGGGACAGGGCACCGATGAGCAGTTCTTC. It codes for CASSPPQGQGTDEQFF.

The J gene is TRBJ1-4, the V gene TRBV7-2; TRBD1 agrees at 7 bases. In germline, CDR1 is SGHTA, CDR2 FQGNSA. The ends lost 3 bases at V and 5 bases at J; junction bases unmatched: 3. The CDR3 runs 14 residues. In nucleotides, the CDR3 is TGTGCCAGCAGCTTTGACAGGGCAAATGAAAAACTGTTTTTT. Translating gives CASSFDRANEKLFF.

About this clonotype: A junction end diverges from the germline sequence, so it may reflect a read error. The chain joins TRBV6-5 to TRBJ1-1; 9 bases agree with TRBD1. This CDR3 has 15 residues. Germline assignment: CDR1 MNHEY and CDR2 SVGAGI. The CDR3 loop reads CASSYSTGGDTEDFF. CDR3 in DNA: TGTGCCAGCAGTTACTCGACAGGGGGGGACACTGAAGATTTCTTT.